The clone carrying this T cell receptor (beta chain) was detected ten times or more. Data came from immunoSEQ multiplex PCR; TCRdb stores just in-frame clones and leaves some out. The sample contains under 100,000 clones, around 76% of which appear only once. The data belong to a study of blood T cell repertoires in COVID-19. CDR1 and CDR2 from the germline V gene are SGHDT and YYEEEE. V lost 2 bases and J lost 0, with 8 bases in between. This CDR3 comprises 14 residues. The clonotype comes from a woman aged 80 or older with active or convalescent COVID-19. Sequencing used peripheral blood. The chain has TRBV5-6 and TRBJ1-2, with D possibly matching TRBD1 (5 bases). Here the CDR3 reads CASSFQGPNYGYTF. CDR3 bases: TGTGCCAGCAGCTTCCAGGGCCCTAACTATGGCTACACCTTC. Using reference TRBV5-6 and TRBJ1-2 for the parts outside the CDR3, the full variable domain is DAGVTQSPTHLIKTRGQQVTLRCSPKSGHDTVSWYQQALGQGPQFIFQYYEEEERQRGNFPDRFSGHQFPNYSSELNVNALLLGDSALYLCASSFQGPNYGYTFGSGTRLTVV.